Listed below are T cell receptor beta chains from one sample, sequenced in a study of T cells in Graves' hyperthyroidism and ophthalmopathy. TCRdb re-called the multiplex PCR reads with MiXCR, one entry per CDR3 protein. Of about 400,000 distinct CDR3 sequences listed, roughly 13% are singletons. Material: blood. All receptors derive from a man aged 45-60 years with Graves' ophthalmopathy. Both conserved end residues are part of each CDR3. The D gene is left open where the match is weak. Size values are once, few and many counts, or a class for expanded clones, and some rows have none.

TGTGCCAGCTCACCATCCGCGGGGGGATCCCAAGAGACCCAGTACTTC CASSPSAGGSQETQYF TRBV18 few TRBJ2-5 TRBD2
TGTGCCAGCAGTGTCCCCCGGGCGCGGGGATTCTCCTACGAGCAGTACTTC CASSVPRARGFSYEQYF TRBV28 many TRBJ2-7 .
TGTGCCAGCAGTTTGGCGGGATTCTCCTCCTACGAGCAGTACTTC CASSLAGFSSYEQYF TRBV27 many TRBJ2-7 .
TGTGCCAGCACCCGGACTAGCGGCAACAATGAGCAGTTCTTC CASTRTSGNNEQFF TRBV5-1 . TRBJ2-1 TRBD2
TGTGCCAGCAGCACCCGAAGTAGTGGTACGCAGTATTTT CASSTRSSGTQYF TRBV5-5 many TRBJ2-3 .
TGTGCCAGCAGCCAAGCGGGGGAGCAGTTCTTC CASSQAGEQFF TRBV7-9 . TRBJ2-1 TRBD2
TGTGCCAGCAGTTTAAGGGGACACTTTACCGGGAACACTGAAGCTTTCTTT CASSLRGHFTGNTEAFF TRBV27 many TRBJ1-1 .
TGTGCCAGCAGGCGGACTAGCGGTCCAGATACGCAGTATTTT CASRRTSGPDTQYF TRBV12-3/TRBV12-4 . TRBJ2-3 TRBD2
TGTGCCAGCACCGGACTAGCGGGAGGCCTGGGCGAGCAGTACTTC CASTGLAGGLGEQYF TRBV6-1 few TRBJ2-7 TRBD2
TGTGCCAGCAGCTTAGAGCTGAGGGGCCTCCAAGAGACCCAGTACTTC CASSLELRGLQETQYF TRBV7-8 . TRBJ2-5 .
TGTGCCAGCAGCCATATCGCGGGAGGGCCCACCAATGAGCAGTTCTTC CASSHIAGGPTNEQFF TRBV27 . TRBJ2-1 TRBD2
TGCAGTCCCTACGGCGGGGAAACGACCTACAATGAGCAGTTCTTC CSPYGGETTYNEQFF TRBV20-1 many TRBJ2-1 .
TGTGCCAGCAGGGGACATTCAGGGAACTATGGCTACACCTTC CASRGHSGNYGYTF TRBV2 many TRBJ1-2 .
TGTGCCAGCAGCTCCACACCTGACAGGGCCGGGGAGCTGTTTTTT CASSSTPDRAGELFF TRBV7-8 . TRBJ2-2 TRBD1
TGTGCCATAGTAGCGGGAGGATCGACAGATACGCAGTATTTT CAIVAGGSTDTQYF TRBV6-1 few TRBJ2-3 TRBD2
TGTGCCGGCACAGGGGGGTATGAGCAGTTCTTC CAGTGGYEQFF TRBV30 many TRBJ2-1 TRBD1
TGTGCCAGCAGTTCGTCCCGGGGGAATCAGCCCCAGCATTTT CASSSSRGNQPQHF TRBV6-1 few TRBJ1-5 .
TGTGCCAGCAGTTTAACGGGGTATCTTGGCGAGCAGTACTTC CASSLTGYLGEQYF TRBV27 . TRBJ2-7 .
TGTGCCAGTACAATTAAGGGCCTTAGCACAGATACGCAGTATTTT CASTIKGLSTDTQYF TRBV6-1 few TRBJ2-3 .
TGCGCCAGCAGCGAATCCTCAGGACAGGGATATGAAAAACTGTTTTTT CASSESSGQGYEKLFF TRBV5-1 many TRBJ1-4 TRBD1
TGCAGTGCTAGAGATCTGACGGCTTACGAGCAGTACTTC CSARDLTAYEQYF TRBV20-1 . TRBJ2-7 .
TGTGCCAGCAGCCCCGACAGGGGTCATAACAGCAATCAGCCCCAGCATTTT CASSPDRGHNSNQPQHF TRBV11-1 many TRBJ1-5 TRBD1
TGTGCCAGTAGTCCCACAATATGGGTTGGTAACACTGAAGCTTTCTTT CASSPTIWVGNTEAFF TRBV19 . TRBJ1-1 .
TGTGCCAGCAGCTCACCTTCGGCAGGCACGCAGTATTTT CASSSPSAGTQYF TRBV11-1 many TRBJ2-3 .
TGTGCCAGCAGTCCTCCTCTGTCCAAAAACATTCAGTACTTC CASSPPLSKNIQYF TRBV27 few TRBJ2-4 .
TGTGCCAGCAGTGGGACTAGCTCAGTTCCCAAAAACATTCAGTACTTC CASSGTSSVPKNIQYF TRBV6-1 . TRBJ2-4 TRBD2
TGTGCCAGCAGTGCTAGCGGGAGTTCCTACAATGAGCAGTTCTTC CASSASGSSYNEQFF TRBV9 many TRBJ2-1 TRBD2
TGCAGTGCTAGAGATGAAACAAAAACCTACGAGCAGTACTTC CSARDETKTYEQYF TRBV20-1 many TRBJ2-7 .
TGTGCCAGCAGCCCTAGCGGAAACACCGGGGAGCTGTTTTTT CASSPSGNTGELFF TRBV3-1 many TRBJ2-2 TRBD2
TGTGCCAGCAGCCCCGGGGGACAGGGTAGGAGGCCCCAGCATTTT CASSPGGQGRRPQHF TRBV7-8 few TRBJ1-5 TRBD1
TGCAGTGCTAGCGGGGCTAGCGACTACGAGCAGTACTTC CSASGASDYEQYF TRBV20-1 many TRBJ2-7 .
TGCAGTGCTAGAGATGTCTCGACAGATACGCAGTATTTT CSARDVSTDTQYF TRBV20-1 many TRBJ2-3 .
TGTGCCAGCACCTCGGGCCCGAGCTCCTACAATGAGCAGTTCTTC CASTSGPSSYNEQFF TRBV6-1 . TRBJ2-1 .
TGTGCCACTTCGTCTAGCGGGAGAGGGGGTCAGTACTTC CATSSSGRGGQYF TRBV19 . TRBJ2-4 TRBD2
TGTGCCATCAGTATAACCGATGAGACCCAGTACTTC CAISITDETQYF TRBV10-3 many TRBJ2-5 .
TGTGCCAGCTCACCGGTTAGCGGGAGTTACAATGAGCAGTTCTTC CASSPVSGSYNEQFF TRBV18 many TRBJ2-1 TRBD2
TGCGCCACCCGGCCCCTGACTGGAAACACTGAAGCTTTCTTT CATRPLTGNTEAFF TRBV5-1 many TRBJ1-1 .
TGTGCCTGGAGTGTTACAGGGGGCCCGAACACTGAAGCTTTCTTT CAWSVTGGPNTEAFF TRBV30 few TRBJ1-1 TRBD1
TGTGCCAGCTCACCTGACGGATACTATGGCTACACCTTC CASSPDGYYGYTF TRBV18 many TRBJ1-2 .
TGTGCCAGCAGTCGAATGGCTGCGAGCTCCTACAATGAGCAGTTCTTC CASSRMAASSYNEQFF TRBV6-1 many TRBJ2-1 .
TGCAGTGCTTGGGGCGGGCCTTGGGCTAGCGTAACAGATACGCAGTATTTT CSAWGGPWASVTDTQYF TRBV20-1 many TRBJ2-3 .
TGTGCCAGCAGCTTAGGACTAGCGGGAGAGACCCAGTACTTC CASSLGLAGETQYF TRBV7-2 many TRBJ2-5 TRBD2
TGCAGCGTTGGAGTTGACGTGGAGCAGTACTTC CSVGVDVEQYF TRBV29-1 . TRBJ2-7 .
TGTGCCAGCAGCTCACTAGCGGGAGGGCCTGCGGATAATGAGCAGTTCTTC CASSSLAGGPADNEQFF TRBV5-6 . TRBJ2-1 TRBD2
TGTGCCAGCAGCGTAGAGTCAAGAACAGAGACCCAGTACTTC CASSVESRTETQYF TRBV9 many TRBJ2-5 .
TGTGCCAGCAGCGAGAGCGGGAGGGCCGATTTTGAGCAGTTCTTC CASSESGRADFEQFF TRBV7-3 many TRBJ2-1 TRBD2
TGTGCCAGCAGCTTTAGCGGGAGGGCCTACGAGCAGTACTTC CASSFSGRAYEQYF TRBV7-8 many TRBJ2-7 TRBD2
TGTGCCAGCAGTCCCACCGGGACAGAGAGGCGCGATACGCAGTATTTT CASSPTGTERRDTQYF TRBV12-3/TRBV12-4 many TRBJ2-3 TRBD1
TGTGCCAGCAGCCATCAGGGGGCGGGCAATGAGCAGTTCTTC CASSHQGAGNEQFF TRBV3-1 many TRBJ2-1 TRBD1
TGCGCCAGCGCTACCCCCCAAGCCGGGACAGACTCCTACGAGCAGTACTTC CASATPQAGTDSYEQYF TRBV4-1 few TRBJ2-7 TRBD1
TGCAGTGCTAGTCCACAGGAGGCCGGGGAGCTGTTTTTT CSASPQEAGELFF TRBV20-1 many TRBJ2-2 .